This T cell receptor beta chain is drawn from a study of blood T cell repertoires in COVID-19. In germline, CDR1 is MDHEN, CDR2 SYDVKM. The CDR3 runs to 13 residues. V gave up 3 bases and J gave up 7 bases, with 10 bases separating them. The repertoire was sequenced with immunoSEQ multiplex PCR; TCRdb's copy has only in-frame clones and lacks some. The data show approximately 210,000 clones, with 80% to 90% seen just once and about 0.72% held by the top ten. The sequenced sample was peripheral blood. The chain uses TRBV28 and TRBJ1-5; perhaps TRBD1 as D (5 bases). The TCR sequence derives from a woman between 65 and 79 years old with acute or convalescent COVID-19. CDR3 region: CASSFRGGQPQHF. CDR3 coding DNA: TGTGCCAGCAGTTTCCGGGGGGGACAGCCCCAGCATTTT.